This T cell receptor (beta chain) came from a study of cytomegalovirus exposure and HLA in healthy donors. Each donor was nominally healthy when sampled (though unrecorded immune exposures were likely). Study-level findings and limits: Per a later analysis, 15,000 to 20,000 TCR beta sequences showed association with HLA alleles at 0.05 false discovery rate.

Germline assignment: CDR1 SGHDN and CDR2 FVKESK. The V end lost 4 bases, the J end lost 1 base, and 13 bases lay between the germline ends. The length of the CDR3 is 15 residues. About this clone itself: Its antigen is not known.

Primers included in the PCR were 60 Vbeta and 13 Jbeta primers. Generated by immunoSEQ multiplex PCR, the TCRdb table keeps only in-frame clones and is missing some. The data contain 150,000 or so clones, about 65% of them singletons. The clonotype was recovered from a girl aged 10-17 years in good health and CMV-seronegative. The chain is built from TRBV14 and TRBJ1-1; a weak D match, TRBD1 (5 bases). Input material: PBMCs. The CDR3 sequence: CASSPQGFSNTEAFF. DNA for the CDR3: TGTGCCAGCAGCCCTCAGGGATTTTCGAACACTGAAGCTTTCTTT.